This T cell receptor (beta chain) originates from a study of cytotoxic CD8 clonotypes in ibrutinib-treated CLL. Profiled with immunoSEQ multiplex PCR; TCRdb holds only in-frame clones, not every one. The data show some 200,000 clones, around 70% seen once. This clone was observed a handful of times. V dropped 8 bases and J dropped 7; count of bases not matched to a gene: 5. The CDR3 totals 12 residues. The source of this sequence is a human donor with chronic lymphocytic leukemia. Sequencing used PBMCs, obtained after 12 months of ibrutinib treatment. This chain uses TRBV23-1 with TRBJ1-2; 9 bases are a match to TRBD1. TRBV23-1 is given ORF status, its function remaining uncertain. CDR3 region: CASGTGRSGYTF. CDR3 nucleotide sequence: TGCGCCAGCGGGACAGGGCGGTCTGGCTACACCTTC.